What follows are 26 T cell receptor beta chains derived from one specimen sequenced in a study of blood T cell repertoires in COVID-19. Clones were read by immunoSEQ multiplex PCR, and TCRdb kept only the in-frame ones, dropping some. The repertoire holds approximately 230,000 clones, with around 86% as singletons. The sequenced material came from PBMCs or T cells enriched from blood (not recorded which). Receptors were obtained from a man aged 35-49 years who had recovered from COVID-19.

The chain uses TRBV27 and TRBJ2-2; the D gene is possibly TRBD2 (6 bases). The V gene lost 0 bases and the J gene lost 2 bases, with 7 bases spanning the gap. The germline gives CDR1 MNHEY, CDR2 SMNVEV (reference sequence). The CDR3 runs 15 residues. The CDR3 region has the DNA TGTGCCAGCAGTTTATCGGGGACTAACACCGGGGAGCTGTTTTTT. It codes for CASSLSGTNTGELFF.

The chain employs TRBV29-1 and TRBJ2-3; TRBD2 matches at 10 bases. Germline trimming cut 7 bases from V and 7 bases from J; bases unmatched to any gene: 2. Germline CDR1 and CDR2: SQVTM and ANQGSEA. The CDR3 consists of 11 residues. This CDR3 reads CSGLAGHTQYF. The CDR3 bases are TGCAGCGGACTAGCGGGTCATACGCAGTATTTT.

The V and J genes are TRBV30 and TRBJ1-6; a weak D match, TRBD1 (6 bases). V dropped 4 bases and J dropped 6 bases, with 22 bases sitting between them. CDR3 length: 17 residues. The germline CDR1 and CDR2 sequences are GTSNPN and SVGIG (reference sequence). The CDR3 sequence is CAWTGTRSPQFNSPLHF. Here the CDR3 DNA reads TGTGCCTGGACCGGGACAAGGTCCCCCCAATTTAATTCACCCCTCCACTTT. The full variable domain, with the rest looked up from reference TRBV30 and TRBJ1-6, is SQTIHQWPATLVQPVGSPLSLECTVEGTSNPNLYWYRQAAGRGLQLLFYSVGIGQISSEVPQNLSASRPQDRQFILSSKKLLLSDSGFYLCAWTGTRSPQFNSPLHFGNGTRLTVT.

The V call is TRBV11-2, the J call TRBJ1-6, with 9 bases fitting TRBD1. Germline CDR1 reads SGHAT; CDR2 reads FQNNGV. This CDR3 comprises 15 residues. V shed 5 bases, J shed 8 bases, and the junction held 7 bases outside the gene matches. The CDR3 DNA is TGTGCCAGCAGCCCCAGGACAGGGGCGGATTCACCCCTCCACTTT. The encoded protein is CASSPRTGADSPLHF.

The V call is TRBV19, the J call TRBJ1-1; the D is unclear. The CDR3 length is 13 residues. Germline V gene sequence: CDR1 LNHDA, CDR2 SQIVND (reference sequence). Trimming shortened V by 7 bases and J by 1 base, and 10 bases separated the two germline ends. The CDR3 protein is CASKVRENTEAFF. CDR3 DNA sequence: TGTGCCAGTAAAGTGCGGGAGAACACTGAAGCTTTCTTT.

V gene TRBV7-8 combines with J gene TRBJ2-7, with TRBD2 matching over 11 bases. The CDR3 spans 16 residues. V was pared by 5 bases and J by 3 bases, with 9 bases of the junction left unmatched. The germline V gene has CDR1 SGHVS and CDR2 FQNEAQ. CDR3 DNA: TGTGCCAGCAGCCCCGCGACACTAGCGGGGGTCTACGAGCAGTACTTC. Protein sequence: CASSPATLAGVYEQYF.

In this sample, this clone turned up once. The V gene is TRBV28, the J gene TRBJ1-5, with a possible D match to TRBD1 (5 bases). This CDR3 contains 14 residues. CDR1 and CDR2 (germline): MDHEN, SYDVKM. The V end was cut by 6 bases, the J end by 6 bases, with 15 bases between. The CDR3 sequence is CASSLGGVSQPQHF. The CDR3 region has the DNA TGTGCCAGCAGCTTAGGAGGGGTGAGTCAGCCCCAGCATTTT.

The chain combines TRBV11-2 with TRBJ2-2, with 8 bases that match TRBD1. CDR1 is SGHAT, CDR2 FQNNGV, per germline. V was clipped by 1 base and J by 5 bases; unmatched bases: 6. The CDR3 runs to 16 residues. The CDR3: CASSLGRGRGTGELFF. As DNA, the CDR3 is TGTGCCAGCAGCTTAGGCAGGGGGCGAGGAACCGGGGAGCTGTTTTTT.

The chain carries TRBV10-3 and TRBJ1-3; 7 positions agree with TRBD1. Germline V gives CDR1 ENHRY, CDR2 SYGVKD. With 2 bases clipped from V and 7 bases from J, the junction kept 8 bases outside the gene matches. The CDR3 sequence is 15 residues long. CDR3 loop: CAISEEGAHGNTIYF. The CDR3 DNA reads TGTGCCATCAGTGAGGAGGGGGCGCATGGGAACACCATATATTTT.

This rearrangement joins TRBV2 to TRBJ1-5, with D possibly matching TRBD1 (5 bases). Trimming removed 5 bases from V and 0 bases from J, with 11 bases in between. In germline, CDR1 is SNHLY, CDR2 FYNNEI. The CDR3 has 15 residues. DNA of the CDR3: TGTGCCAGCAGTCGGAGGGGAAATAGCAATCAGCCCCAGCATTTT. Its protein product is CASSRRGNSNQPQHF.

This sequence joins TRBV5-4 and TRBJ1-3; no firm D call. The V gene's germline CDR1 is SGHNT and CDR2 YYREEE (reference sequence). Trimming took off 0 bases at V and 4 bases at J, with 11 bases between the two ends. The CDR3 is 15 residues long. CDR3 residues: CASSLGAGVGNTIYF. In DNA, the CDR3 is TGTGCCAGCAGCTTGGGCGCCGGGGTCGGAAACACCATATATTTT.

The V call is TRBV7-9, the J call TRBJ1-2; D not certain. In germline, CDR1 is SEHNR, CDR2 FQNEAQ (reference sequence). V lost 1 base, J lost 7 bases, and 16 bases lay in between. The CDR3 totals 15 residues. The CDR3 coding sequence is TGTGCCAGCAGCTTAGAAAAGGGCGGGTCGTCTGGCTACACCTTC. This codes for CASSLEKGGSSGYTF.

The chain is built from TRBV3-1 (or the pseudogene TRBV3-2) and TRBJ1-6; D is unclear. The CDR3 is 13 residues long. Germline CDR1 and CDR2: LGHDT and YNNKEL (reference sequence). V was trimmed by 5 bases and J by 8 bases, leaving 10 bases between them. The CDR3 reads CASSGGRYSPLHF. In DNA, the CDR3 is TGTGCCAGCAGCGGAGGCAGGTATTCACCCCTCCACTTT.

The V gene is TRBV5-1, the J gene TRBJ1-6; the match to TRBD1 covers 8 bases. Per the germline V gene, CDR1 is SGHRS and CDR2 is YFSETQ. CDR3 length equals 14 residues. The junction had 2 bases not matched to a gene; V was cut back by 1 base and J by 8 bases. CDR3 residues: CASSLQQGDSPLHF. The CDR3 coding sequence is TGCGCCAGCAGCTTGCAACAGGGGGATTCACCCCTCCACTTT. The whole variable domain, filled in from reference TRBV5-1 and TRBJ1-6, reads KAGVTQTPRYLIKTRGQQVTLSCSPISGHRSVSWYQQTPGQGLQFLFEYFSETQRNKGNFPGRFSGRQFSNSRSEMNVSTLELGDSALYLCASSLQQGDSPLHFGNGTRLTVT.

V usage is TRBV10-3 and J usage is TRBJ1-5; D remains unclear. The CDR3 spans 13 residues. Germline CDR1 and CDR2: ENHRY and SYGVKD. Trimming removed 0 bases from V and 7 bases from J, with 7 bases in between. The DNA for the CDR3 is TGTGCCATCAGTGAGTCCGGTTTGCAGCCCCAGCATTTT. The encoded protein is CAISESGLQPQHF.

There are many counts of this clone. This sequence joins TRBV19 and TRBJ1-5; D remains ambiguous. This CDR3 is built from 12 residues. The V end lost 5 bases, the J end lost 4 bases, and 6 bases lay between the germline ends. CDR1 and CDR2 from the germline V gene are LNHDA and SQIVND (reference sequence). The DNA of the CDR3 is TGTGCCAGTAGTTGGCGGAATCAGCCCCAGCATTTT. This translates into CASSWRNQPQHF. The full variable domain, with the rest looked up from reference TRBV19 and TRBJ1-5, is DGGITQSPKYLFRKEGQNVTLSCEQNLNHDAMYWYRQDPGQGLRLIYYSQIVNDFQKGDIAEGYSVSREKKESFPLTVTSAQKNPTAFYLCASSWRNQPQHFGDGTRLSIL.

The V call is TRBV15, the J call TRBJ1-5; D call uncertain. This CDR3 has 12 residues. Germline values: CDR1 LNHNV, CDR2 YYDKDF (reference sequence). The V end lost 3 bases, the J end lost 9 bases, and 9 bases lay between the germline ends. CDR3 bases: TGTGCCACCAGCAGTCCTAACCTGCCCCAGCATTTT. Protein sequence: CATSSPNLPQHF. The full variable domain, in which reference TRBV15 and TRBJ1-5 provide the parts outside the CDR3, is DAMVIQNPRYQVTQFGKPVTLSCSQTLNHNVMYWYQQKSSQAPKLLFHYYDKDFNNEADTPDNFQSRRPNTSFCFLDIRSPGLGDTAMYLCATSSPNLPQHFGDGTRLSIL.

This sequence joins TRBV5-4 and TRBJ2-2; D is undetermined. There are 15 residues in the CDR3. V gave up 0 bases and J gave up 1 base, with 7 bases separating them. Germline values: CDR1 SGHNT, CDR2 YYREEE (reference sequence). The CDR3 sequence: CASSLDTRNTGELFF. DNA for the CDR3: TGTGCCAGCAGCTTGGACACAAGGAACACCGGGGAGCTGTTTTTT.

The rearrangement uses TRBV7-2 and TRBJ1-3; D is uncertain. Trimming removed 6 bases from V and 4 bases from J, with 13 bases in between. Germline V gene lookup returns CDR1 SGHTA and CDR2 FQGNSA. The CDR3 extends over 14 amino acids. The CDR3 is CASRSPSGGNTIYF. CDR3 DNA: TGTGCCAGCAGATCCCCTTCGGGGGGAAACACCATATATTTT.

The CDR3 reads CASSLMSGQGGATQYF. The DNA for the CDR3 is TGTGCCAGCAGTTTAATGTCTGGACAGGGGGGTGCGACCCAGTACTTC. This chain joins TRBV28 and TRBJ2-5; 10 bases agree with TRBD1. V trimming: 2 bases; J trimming: 7 bases; junction bases outside the gene matches: 10. The CDR3 is made up of 16 amino acids. Germline CDR1 and CDR2: MDHEN and SYDVKM.

This clone was seen a single time. This chain uses TRBV7-8 with TRBJ2-7, with TRBD2 identical over 13 bases. After removal of 1 base from V and 0 bases from J, the junction contained 3 bases not matched to a gene. The CDR3 runs 17 residues. The germline V gene encodes CDR1 SGHVS and CDR2 FQNEAQ. CDR3 in amino acids: CASSLGGLAGSSYEQYF. The CDR3 DNA sequence: TGTGCCAGCAGCTTAGGGGGACTAGCGGGGTCCTCCTACGAGCAGTACTTC.

This clone was picked up one time. This sequence joins TRBV19 and TRBJ1-1; no firm D call. CDR3 length: 13 amino acids. Germline V gene data show CDR1 as LNHDA and CDR2 as SQIVND (reference sequence). Trimming shortened V by 10 bases and J by 4 bases, and 16 bases separated the two germline ends. The CDR3: CATRRAGITEAFF. The CDR3 nucleotides are TGTGCCACCCGCCGGGCGGGAATCACTGAAGCTTTCTTT.

The J gene is TRBJ2-1, the V gene TRBV27; TRBD2 agrees at 9 bases. The CDR3 runs 16 residues. Germline trimming cut 5 bases from V and 6 bases from J; bases unmatched to any gene: 11. CDR1 is MNHEY and CDR2 is SMNVEV in the germline V gene (reference sequence). The DNA for the CDR3 is TGTGCCAGCAGTCCGCCGGGACTAGCAAAAGGCAATGAGCAGTTCTTC. It translates to CASSPPGLAKGNEQFF.

V usage is TRBV5-1 and J usage is TRBJ2-3; TRBD1 might be the D (6 bases). The CDR3 contains 16 residues. Germline assignment: CDR1 SGHRS and CDR2 YFSETQ. V lost 3 bases and J lost 3, with 17 bases in between. The CDR3 nucleotides are TGCGCCAGCAGCTCGACACCAGGACAGACTACAGATACGCAGTATTTT. Translating it yields CASSSTPGQTTDTQYF. Complete variable domain (other parts from reference TRBV5-1 and TRBJ2-3): KAGVTQTPRYLIKTRGQQVTLSCSPISGHRSVSWYQQTPGQGLQFLFEYFSETQRNKGNFPGRFSGRQFSNSRSEMNVSTLELGDSALYLCASSSTPGQTTDTQYFGPGTRLTVL.

In the case of this clone: Distinct nucleotide sequences in the sample also encode this CDR3. This rearrangement joins TRBV5-1 to TRBJ1-2; 7 nucleotides match TRBD1. The CDR3 has 13 residues. V shed 2 bases, J shed 3 bases, and the junction held 1 base outside the gene matches. CDR1 and CDR2 (germline): SGHRS, YFSETQ. The CDR3 coding sequence is TGCGCCAGCAGCTTCACAGGGGACTATGGCTACACCTTC. It yields the protein CASSFTGDYGYTF.

The chain carries TRBV6-5 and TRBJ2-2; 9 nucleotides line up with TRBD2. In germline, CDR1 is MNHEY, CDR2 SVGAGI. Trimming took 9 bases from V and 5 from J; bases not matched to a gene: 7. CDR3 length: 14 amino acids. CDR3 DNA sequence: TGTGCCAGTAGCGGGAGAAGGTTAACCGGGGAGCTGTTTTTT. Translating gives CASSGRRLTGELFF.